This TCR beta chain was sequenced during a study of cytomegalovirus exposure and HLA in healthy donors. The study sampled nominally healthy donors, though unrecorded immune exposures were likely. Germline V gene lookup returns CDR1 KGHSH and CDR2 LQKENI. Deletions cut 6 bases from V and 4 bases from J, with 18 bases between. The CDR3 runs 15 residues. Primers for the PCR totalled 60 Vbeta and 13 Jbeta. The protocol was immunoSEQ multiplex PCR, while the TCRdb copy is restricted to in-frame clones and leaves out a portion. This sample carries 80,000 or so clones, 60% to 75% of them seen once, and the ten largest clones take 11%.

Source material: PBMCs. The rearrangement joins TRBV18 to TRBJ1-1; TRBD1 is a possible D gene (5 bases). This TCR came from a woman aged 40 to 49 in good health and CMV-seropositive. The CDR3, as DNA: TGTGCCAGCTCTCAGGGCGGAGCAGAGCTCACTGAAGCTTTCTTT. It codes for CASSQGGAELTEAFF.